This entry describes one T cell receptor beta chain. No antigen is known for it. The CDR3 sequence is 11 residues long. Between the trimmed V and J ends, which lost 5 bases and 10 bases, there was a span of 11 bases. Germline CDR1 reads LNHDA; CDR2 reads SQIVND (reference sequence). The sample comes from a study of OX40 agonist ivuxolimab in advanced cancers. On the study more broadly: The dose-escalation cohort was about 83% male, with a mean age of 60 years, ranging roughly 20 to 90. General study points: Expanded peripheral T cells had an undetermined antigen specificity.

Repertoires were generated with immunoSEQ multiplex PCR, while TCRdb's copy carries only in-frame clones and drops some. The top ten clones hold around 8.2% of a sample with about 66,000 clones, more than 80% of them seen once. This TCR was sampled from an adult with an advanced solid tumor such as melanoma, head and neck, liver or kidney cancer. The chain has TRBV19 and TRBJ1-2, with D hard to call. The sequencing used CD4+ or CD8+ T cells sorted from blood, collected in a trial of the OX40 agonist ivuxolimab. Written as DNA, the CDR3 is TGTGCCAGTAGTCCCGGCGAAGCCTACACCTTC. This translates into CASSPGEAYTF.